This record covers a single TCR beta chain. The germline V gene has CDR1 MDHEN and CDR2 SYDVKM. V dropped 1 base and J dropped 4 bases, with 5 bases sitting between them. This CDR3 has 13 residues. The table came from immunoSEQ multiplex PCR; TCRdb's copy has only in-frame clones and leaves some out. The sample yields 150,000 or so clones, more than 85% seen once. This sample is drawn from a study of T cell responses to AZD1222 COVID-19 vaccine. The sample here was peripheral blood, taken on day 0 of AZD1222 vaccination. The receptor comes from an adult in good health. V and J are TRBV28 and TRBJ1-5, with D perhaps matching TRBD1 (5 bases). In DNA, the CDR3 is TGTGCCAGCAGTTTATCAGGGAATCAGCCCCAGCATTTT. It is translated as CASSLSGNQPQHF.